These 27 T cell receptor beta chains were all obtained from the same sample, sequenced in a study of blood T cell repertoires in COVID-19. Clones were read by immunoSEQ multiplex PCR, and TCRdb kept only the in-frame ones, dropping some. The sample has about 270,000 clones, about 87% seen once. Specimen: PBMCs or T cells enriched from blood (not recorded which). Source of these receptors: a woman aged 25 to 39 with acute COVID-19.

This chain uses TRBV10-3 with TRBJ2-1, with a possible D match to TRBD2 (6 bases). Germline loops: CDR1 ENHRY, CDR2 SYGVKD. Trimming took off 6 bases at V and 5 bases at J, with 11 bases between the two ends. The CDR3 loop spans 13 amino acids. DNA for the CDR3: TGTGCCATCAGCGCGGGACTCAACAATGAGCAGTTCTTC. Translated, it gives CAISAGLNNEQFF.

The gene calls are TRBV25-1 and TRBJ1-6; no clear D. CDR1 and CDR2 (germline): MGHDK, SYGVNS. The CDR3 consists of 12 residues. V gave up 6 bases and J gave up 8 bases, with 8 bases separating them. The CDR3 protein is CASRQADSPLHF. For the CDR3, the DNA is TGTGCCAGCAGGCAGGCCGATTCACCCCTCCACTTT. Full variable domain (rest looked up from reference TRBV25-1 and TRBJ1-6): EADIYQTPRYLVIGTGKKITLECSQTMGHDKMYWYQQDPGMELHLIHYSYGVNSTEKGDLSSESTVSRIRTEHFPLTLESARPSHTSQYLCASRQADSPLHFGNGTRLTVT.

The gene calls are TRBV9 and TRBJ2-1, with 13 bases that match TRBD2. Germline trimming cut 3 bases from V and 8 bases from J; bases unmatched to any gene: 8. The CDR3 is 16 amino acids. Germline V gene sequence: CDR1 SGDLS, CDR2 YYNGEE. The CDR3 here is CASSADGTSGIYEQFF. CDR3 nucleotide sequence: TGTGCCAGCAGCGCCGATGGGACTAGCGGGATCTATGAGCAGTTCTTC.

The CDR3, as DNA: TGTGCCAGCAGCCTCAGGGGGCTTGGAAACACCATATATTTT. As protein: CASSLRGLGNTIYF. The genes are TRBV13 and TRBJ1-3; the match to TRBD1 covers 8 bases. V lost 5 bases to trimming and J lost 3 bases; unmatched junction nucleotides: 3. Germline CDR1 and CDR2: PRHDT and FYEKMQ (reference sequence). The CDR3 loop spans 14 amino acids.

A few counts support this clone. The rearrangement joins TRBV5-1 to TRBJ2-1; 7 bases are a match to TRBD1. The CDR3 has 14 amino acids. Germline assignment: CDR1 SGHRS and CDR2 YFSETQ. V shed 0 bases, J shed 3 bases, and the junction held 0 bases outside the gene matches. CDR3: CASSLGDSYNEQFF. CDR3 nucleotide sequence: TGCGCCAGCAGCTTGGGGGACAGCTACAATGAGCAGTTCTTC.

CDR3 loop: CASSRTGGAEQPQHF. Here the CDR3 DNA reads TGTGCCAGCAGTAGGACAGGGGGCGCAGAACAGCCCCAGCATTTT. The chain couples TRBV2 to TRBJ1-5; 11 bases match TRBD1. This CDR3 has 15 residues. Germline CDR1 and CDR2: SNHLY and FYNNEI. V shed 5 bases, J shed 7 bases, and the junction held 7 bases outside the gene matches.

The J gene is TRBJ1-1, the V gene TRBV29-1, with 7 bases aligning to TRBD1. The V and J ends lost 3 bases and 8 bases, in that order; junction bases with no gene match: 9. This CDR3 spans 13 amino acids. Looked up from germline, CDR1 is SQVTM and CDR2 is ANQGSEA. For the CDR3, the DNA is TGCAGCGTTGATAGGGGGCTTGAGGTCGAAGCTTTCTTT. Its translation: CSVDRGLEVEAFF. Looking up the rest from reference TRBV29-1 and TRBJ1-1 gives the full variable domain: SAVISQKPSRDICQRGTSLTIQCQVDSQVTMMFWYRQQPGQSLTLIATANQGSEATYESGFVIDKFPISRPNLTFSTLTVSNMSPEDSSIYLCSVDRGLEVEAFFGQGTRLTVV.

The V call is TRBV24-1, the J call TRBJ2-3, with 7 bases fitting TRBD1. The CDR3 loop spans 15 amino acids. V trimming: 4 bases; J trimming: 4 bases; junction bases outside the gene matches: 7. Germline V gene lookup returns CDR1 KGHDR and CDR2 SFDVKD. The CDR3 is CATSEVQGIADTQYF. CDR3 DNA sequence: TGTGCCACCAGTGAAGTACAGGGGATCGCAGATACGCAGTATTTT.

The CDR3 region is CASSSGQGATRSSYNEQFF. The CDR3 bases are TGTGCCAGCAGCTCCGGACAGGGGGCGACCCGGAGCTCCTACAATGAGCAGTTCTTC. The rearrangement joins TRBV7-9 to TRBJ2-1; 11 bases map to TRBD1. There are 19 residues in the CDR3. Germline lookup yields CDR1 SEHNR and CDR2 FQNEAQ (reference sequence). The trim removed 4 bases at V and 0 bases at J, leaving 11 bases unmatched.

V is TRBV11-2 and J is TRBJ2-3; 8 bases line up with TRBD2. The germline CDR1 and CDR2 sequences are SGHAT and FQNNGV. The CDR3 spans 16 residues. J gave up 0 bases and V 2 bases, and 4 bases lay outside the gene matches. In nucleotides, the CDR3 is TGTGCCAGCAGCTTAAAGGAGCGGGGGAGCACAGATACGCAGTATTTT. Its translation: CASSLKERGSTDTQYF. The full variable domain, completed using reference TRBV11-2 and TRBJ2-3, is EAGVAQSPRYKIIEKRQSVAFWCNPISGHATLYWYQQILGQGPKLLIQFQNNGVVDDSQLPKDRFSAERLKGVDSTLKIQPAKLEDSAVYLCASSLKERGSTDTQYFGPGTRLTVL.

The chain uses TRBV7-2 and TRBJ2-2, with 8 bases that match TRBD2. The CDR3 is 17 residues long. The junction had 13 bases not matched to a gene; V was cut back by 5 bases and J by 5 bases. Germline V lookup: CDR1 SGHTA, CDR2 FQGNSA. Written as DNA, the CDR3 is TGTGCCAGCAGCCCCCCCAGGAGCGGGAGCGGAACCGGGGAGCTGTTTTTT. Residues: CASSPPRSGSGTGELFF.

Concerning this clone: At the DNA level, this CDR3 is encoded by other sequences in the same sample as well. V and J are TRBV29-1 and TRBJ1-1; D unclear. CDR3 size: 13 residues. Germline-derived CDR1 and CDR2 are SQVTM and ANQGSEA. Trimming stripped 3 bases from V and 0 bases from J, with 8 bases between. DNA of the CDR3: TGCAGCGTTGAGGGCAGATTGAACACTGAAGCTTTCTTT. This codes for CSVEGRLNTEAFF.

J is TRBJ2-1 and V is TRBV27; 7 bases match TRBD1. CDR1 and CDR2 (germline): MNHEY, SMNVEV (reference sequence). This CDR3 has 13 amino acids. DNA of the CDR3: TGTGGAACAGGGGATACCTCCTACAATGAGCAGTTCTTC. Amino acids: CGTGDTSYNEQFF.

The genes are TRBV27 and TRBJ2-7; 7 bases map to TRBD1. Trimming cost V 5 bases and J 0 bases; bases outside gene matches: 7. This CDR3 spans 15 amino acids. From germline, CDR1 is MNHEY and CDR2 SMNVEV (reference sequence). CDR3 protein: CASSTQGTASYEQYF. DNA for the CDR3: TGTGCCAGCAGTACTCAAGGGACAGCCTCCTACGAGCAGTACTTC.

The rearrangement joins TRBV5-5 to TRBJ2-7; 10 bases agree with TRBD1. V shed 9 bases, J shed 5 bases, and the junction held 14 bases outside the gene matches. CDR1 and CDR2 from the germline V gene are SGHKS and YYEKEE (reference sequence). This CDR3 is built from 15 residues. The CDR3 sequence: CATTPRGQGFDEQYF. Here the CDR3 DNA reads TGTGCCACGACCCCAAGGGGACAGGGGTTCGACGAGCAGTACTTC.

The V call is TRBV27, the J call TRBJ1-5; the D is unclear. Germline V CDR1 and CDR2: MNHEY, SMNVEV (reference sequence). Deletions cut 2 bases from V and 2 bases from J, with 10 bases between. This CDR3 has 15 amino acids. The CDR3 spells CASSLRGPGNQPQHF. As DNA, the CDR3 is TGTGCCAGCAGTTTACGGGGTCCGGGCAATCAGCCCCAGCATTTT.

CDR3 in amino acids: CASSLRRLADEQFF. CDR3 nucleotides: TGTGCCAGCAGCTTACGGCGCCTAGCGGATGAGCAGTTCTTC. This chain joins TRBV7-2 and TRBJ2-1; 7 bases map to TRBD2. The trim removed 2 bases at V and 8 bases at J, leaving 6 bases unmatched. The germline V gene encodes CDR1 SGHTA and CDR2 FQGNSA. The CDR3 is 14 residues long. The variable domain in full, with the rest retrieved from reference TRBV7-2 and TRBJ2-1, is GAGVSQSPSNKVTEKGKDVELRCDPISGHTALYWYRQSLGQGLEFLIYFQGNSAPDKSGLPSDRFSAERTGGSVSTLTIQRTQQEDSAVYLCASSLRRLADEQFFGPGTRLTVL.

The J gene is TRBJ2-3, the V gene TRBV28, with D perhaps TRBD2 (5 bases). The CDR3 sequence is 16 residues long. CDR1 and CDR2 (germline): MDHEN, SYDVKM. V was cut by 2 bases and J by 8 bases, with 20 bases left in between. CDR3 residues: CASSLRGFPRPGTQYF. In DNA form, the CDR3 reads TGTGCCAGCAGTTTAAGAGGGTTCCCCAGACCTGGTACGCAGTATTTT. Filled out from reference TRBV28 and TRBJ2-3, the complete variable domain reads DVKVTQSSRYLVKRTGEKVFLECVQDMDHENMFWYRQDPGLGLRLIYFSYDVKMKEKGDIPEGYSVSREKKERFSLILESASTNQTSMYLCASSLRGFPRPGTQYFGPGTRLTVL.

As for this clone: This CDR3 is also generated by other DNA sequences in the sample. The J gene is TRBJ2-3, the V gene TRBV6-5; maybe TRBD2 (6 bases). This CDR3 is built from 12 residues. Germline V lookup: CDR1 MNHEY, CDR2 SVGAGI. Trimming stripped 4 bases from V and 6 bases from J, with 8 bases between. The CDR3 DNA is TGTGCCAGCAGTTCTGGAGGGGATACGCAGTATTTT. This codes for CASSSGGDTQYF.

The rearrangement links TRBV20-1 to TRBJ1-5; 9 positions match TRBD1. The trim removed 3 bases at V and 1 base at J, leaving 13 bases unmatched. The CDR3 totals 18 residues. The germline V gene encodes CDR1 DFQATT and CDR2 SNEGSKA (reference sequence). DNA for the CDR3: TGCAGTGCTAGTCGGGGACAGGGTCTCTTGGGGAGCAATCAGCCCCAGCATTTT. It yields the protein CSASRGQGLLGSNQPQHF.

The chain uses TRBV6-5 and TRBJ1-1; D is undetermined. Germline V gives CDR1 MNHEY, CDR2 SVGAGI. The CDR3 spans 15 residues. Deletions cut 0 bases from V and 0 bases from J, with 8 bases between. The CDR3 DNA reads as TGTGCCAGCAGTTACTCGCGGGGATTGAACACTGAAGCTTTCTTT. Its protein is CASSYSRGLNTEAFF.

The rearrangement links TRBV19 to TRBJ2-6, with TRBD2 matching 12 bases. The CDR3 is 17 residues long. CDR1 is LNHDA, CDR2 SQIVND, per germline (reference sequence). The V gene end was trimmed by 4 bases and the J gene end by 0 bases; junction bases not matched to a gene: 1. CDR3 DNA sequence: TGTGCCAGTAGTAGACTAGCGGGAGACTCTGGGGCCAACGTCCTGACTTTC. Translated: CASSRLAGDSGANVLTF.

The V call is TRBV2, the J call TRBJ2-2, with a possible D match to TRBD2 (6 bases). Per the germline V gene, CDR1 is SNHLY and CDR2 is FYNNEI. The CDR3 spans 14 residues. V was trimmed by 0 bases and J by 6 bases, leaving 8 bases between them. The chain's CDR3 is CASSEATGAGELFF. As DNA, the CDR3 is TGTGCCAGCAGTGAAGCGACGGGAGCCGGGGAGCTGTTTTTT.

This chain connects TRBV28 to TRBJ2-7; 8 bases agree with TRBD2. Looked up from germline, CDR1 is MDHEN and CDR2 is SYDVKM. This CDR3 region has 16 residues. The V and J ends lost 4 bases and 0 bases, in that order; junction bases with no gene match: 8. The chain's CDR3 is CASSSGGAGLSYEQYF. The CDR3, as DNA: TGTGCCAGCAGTTCCGGGGGGGCGGGACTCTCCTACGAGCAGTACTTC.

Only a few counts were recorded for this clone. This sequence joins TRBV30 and TRBJ1-6, with D possibly being TRBD1 (5 bases). The CDR3 covers 14 residues. Germline loops: CDR1 GTSNPN, CDR2 SVGIG (reference sequence). Between the trimmed V and J ends, which lost 1 base and 9 bases, there was a span of 13 bases. The CDR3 sequence: CAWSEGHRSSPLHF. For the CDR3, the DNA is TGTGCCTGGAGTGAAGGGCACAGGTCTTCACCCCTCCACTTT.

This clone appeared a single time. This chain uses TRBV5-8 with TRBJ2-1, with D possibly being TRBD1 (6 bases). Between the trimmed V and J ends, which lost 1 base and 1 base, there was a span of 12 bases. The CDR3 consists of 16 residues. Germline V gene data show CDR1 as SGHTS and CDR2 as YDEGEE. CDR3 in DNA: TGTGCCAGCAGCTTGTCGTCAGGGGCTTCCTACAATGAGCAGTTCTTC. Translating it yields CASSLSSGASYNEQFF.

This chain connects TRBV27 to TRBJ2-3; D not resolved. CDR1 MNHEY and CDR2 SMNVEV come from the germline V gene (reference sequence). V shed 5 bases and J shed 2 bases, with 17 bases lying between them. The CDR3 runs to 16 residues. CDR3 in DNA: TGTGCCAGCAGTCTATTCTCTCAGGCAGTCACAGATACGCAGTATTTT. Protein product: CASSLFSQAVTDTQYF.